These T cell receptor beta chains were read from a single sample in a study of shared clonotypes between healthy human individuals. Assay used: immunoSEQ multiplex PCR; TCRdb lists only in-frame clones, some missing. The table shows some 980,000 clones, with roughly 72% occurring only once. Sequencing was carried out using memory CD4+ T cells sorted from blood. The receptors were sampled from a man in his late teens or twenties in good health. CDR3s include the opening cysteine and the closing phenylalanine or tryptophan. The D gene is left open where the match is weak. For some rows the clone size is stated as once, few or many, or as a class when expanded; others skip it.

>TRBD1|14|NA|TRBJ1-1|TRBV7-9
TGTGCCAGCAGCTTAGCCTGGACAGGGGGTGAAGCTTTCTTT
CASSLAWTGGEAFF
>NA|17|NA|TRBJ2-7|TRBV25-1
TGTGCCAGCAGTGAATACGGGGTGGGCTTCAGCTCCTACGAGCAGTACTTC
CASSEYGVGFSSYEQYF
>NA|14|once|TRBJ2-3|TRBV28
TGTGCCAGCAGTTTGATAGCGAACACAGATACGCAGTATTTT
CASSLIANTDTQYF
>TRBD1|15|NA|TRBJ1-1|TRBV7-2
TGTGCCAGCAGCCAGACAGGGACAATGAACACTGAAGCTTTCTTT
CASSQTGTMNTEAFF
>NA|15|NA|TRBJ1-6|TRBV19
TGTGCCAGTAGTCCGTCCGGACCCGTAAATTCACCCCTCCACTTT
CASSPSGPVNSPLHF
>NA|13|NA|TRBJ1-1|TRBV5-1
TGCGCCAGCAGCTGGGACCAGAACACTGAAGCTTTCTTT
CASSWDQNTEAFF
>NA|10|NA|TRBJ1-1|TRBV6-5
TGTGCCAGCGGGTTCACTGAAGCTTTCTTT
CASGFTEAFF
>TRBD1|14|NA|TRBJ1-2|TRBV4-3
TGCGCCAGCAGCCTCCGGGACAGGGAATATGGCTACACCTTC
CASSLRDREYGYTF
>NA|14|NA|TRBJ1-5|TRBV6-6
TGTGCCAGCAGTTACTCGAGGGGAAATCAGCCCCAGCATTTT
CASSYSRGNQPQHF
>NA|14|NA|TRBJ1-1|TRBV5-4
TGTGCCAGCAGTGTACAGGGAGGGAACACTGAAGCTTTCTTT
CASSVQGGNTEAFF
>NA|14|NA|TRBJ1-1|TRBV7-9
TGTGCCAGCAGCAACCAGGGTGGAGGGACTGAAGCTTTCTTT
CASSNQGGGTEAFF
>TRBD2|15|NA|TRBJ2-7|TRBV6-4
TGTGCCAGCAGCCCGACTAGCGGGAGTCCCTACGAGCAGTACTTC
CASSPTSGSPYEQYF
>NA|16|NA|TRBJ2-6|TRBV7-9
TGTGCCAGCAGTCGGGACTTAACCTCTGGGGCCAACGTCCTGACTTTC
CASSRDLTSGANVLTF
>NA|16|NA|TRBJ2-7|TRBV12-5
TGTGCTAGTGGTTTGGCCACCGGTGGGGGAGTCTACGAGCAGTACTTC
CASGLATGGGVYEQYF
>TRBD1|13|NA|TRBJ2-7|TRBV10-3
TGTGCCGTCAGACAGGGTATAAGCTACGAGCAGTACTTC
CAVRQGISYEQYF
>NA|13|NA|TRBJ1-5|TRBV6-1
TGTGCCAGCAGGCGGGAACACTATCAGCCCCAGCATTTT
CASRREHYQPQHF
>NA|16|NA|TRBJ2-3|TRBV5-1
TGCGCCAGCAGCCTTGGGGGGACGGATCCTTCAGATACGCAGTATTTT
CASSLGGTDPSDTQYF
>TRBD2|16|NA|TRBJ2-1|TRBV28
TGTGCCAGCAGATCTGACTTAGGCGGGGGTAGAGGGGAGCAGTTCTTC
CASRSDLGGGRGEQFF